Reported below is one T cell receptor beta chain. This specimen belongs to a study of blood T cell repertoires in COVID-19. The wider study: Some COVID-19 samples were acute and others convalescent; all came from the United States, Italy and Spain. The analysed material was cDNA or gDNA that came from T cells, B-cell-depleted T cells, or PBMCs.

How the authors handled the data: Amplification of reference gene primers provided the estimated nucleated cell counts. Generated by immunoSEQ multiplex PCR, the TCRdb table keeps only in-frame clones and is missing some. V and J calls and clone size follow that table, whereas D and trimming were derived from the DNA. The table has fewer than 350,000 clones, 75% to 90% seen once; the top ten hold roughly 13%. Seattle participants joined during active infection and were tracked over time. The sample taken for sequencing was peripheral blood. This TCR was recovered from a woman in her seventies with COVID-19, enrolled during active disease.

CDR3 nucleotide sequence: TGTGCCAGCAGCCCCGACCCGGGGGCAACTAATGAAAAACTGTTTTTT. Translation gives CASSPDPGATNEKLFF. The rearrangement links TRBV7-8 to TRBJ1-4, with D possibly TRBD1 on 5 matching bases. V dropped 5 bases and J dropped 0 bases, with 13 bases sitting between them. The CDR3 contains 16 residues. Germline V gene data show CDR1 as SGHVS and CDR2 as FQNEAQ.